The clone carrying this T cell receptor beta chain turned up a few times. The V segment lost 4 bases and the J segment 6 bases; nucleotides outside the gene matches: 8. From germline, CDR1 is DFQATT and CDR2 SNEGSKA (reference sequence). This CDR3 has 14 residues. In TCRdb, the RT-PCR reads were re-called with MiXCR into one record per CDR3 protein. Here the sample spans about 680,000 distinct CDR3 sequences, about 14% being singletons. This sequence joins TRBV20-1 and TRBJ2-5, with 10 bases aligning to TRBD2. This TCR derives from a female donor in good health, serving as a healthy control. Specimen: memory CD4+ T cells from blood. CDR3 region: CSAKLAGSQQTQYF. The CDR3 nucleotides are TGCAGTGCTAAACTAGCGGGGAGTCAGCAGACCCAGTACTTC.